The 29 T cell receptor beta chains below were found in one sample sequenced in a study of cytomegalovirus exposure and HLA in healthy donors. Primers for the PCR totalled 60 Vbeta and 13 Jbeta. Sequencing used immunoSEQ multiplex PCR; TCRdb keeps in-frame clones, though not all of them. Among some 140,000 clones listed, about 85% were seen once. Sequenced input: PBMCs. These receptor sequences come from a female donor in good health and CMV-seronegative.

This chain connects TRBV5-1 to TRBJ2-5, with D maybe TRBD2 (5 bases). The germline gives CDR1 SGHRS, CDR2 YFSETQ. This CDR3 comprises 14 residues. Trimming stripped 0 bases from V and 1 base from J, with 7 bases between. CDR3 protein: CASSLGAAQETQYF. The DNA for the CDR3 is TGCGCCAGCAGCTTGGGAGCGGCCCAAGAGACCCAGTACTTC.

V usage is TRBV5-1 and J usage is TRBJ2-3; D ambiguous. The length of the CDR3 is 13 residues. V lost 6 bases and J 2 bases, leaving 10 bases between the germline ends. Germline V gives CDR1 SGHRS, CDR2 YFSETQ. For the CDR3, the DNA is TGCGCCAGCACGAGCTCATTCACAGATACGCAGTATTTT. Encoded protein: CASTSSFTDTQYF.

The chain uses TRBV15 and TRBJ2-7, with TRBD1 matching over 9 bases. Germline CDR1 LNHNV, CDR2 YYDKDF (reference sequence). Losses at the gene ends were 3 bases for V and 9 bases for J; bases not matched to a gene: 18. The CDR3 is 17 residues long. The CDR3 loop reads CATSSNRAVQGAFGQYF. The CDR3 DNA follows: TGTGCCACCAGCAGCAATCGAGCGGTACAGGGGGCTTTCGGGCAGTACTTC.

The table lists this clone with a count of one. V is TRBV7-2 and J is TRBJ2-3, with D hard to call. The CDR3 is made up of 11 amino acids. CDR1 is SGHTA and CDR2 is FQGNSA in the germline V gene. Trimming left V 6 bases short and J 4 bases short, with 5 bases between. Written as DNA, the CDR3 is TGTGCCAGCAGTACTTCAGATACGCAGTATTTT. Amino acids: CASSTSDTQYF.

The chain joins TRBV30 to TRBJ1-5; D is possibly TRBD1 (6 bases). The CDR3 runs to 18 residues. Between the trimmed V and J ends, which lost 0 bases and 2 bases, there was a span of 20 bases. Germline values: CDR1 GTSNPN, CDR2 SVGIG (reference sequence). The CDR3 coding sequence is TGTGCCTGGAGTGTATGGGGTGGGGGGGCCGGTGGCAATCAGCCCCAGCATTTT. It is translated as CAWSVWGGGAGGNQPQHF.

This clone was seen once. The chain couples TRBV7-6 to TRBJ2-7; D is possibly TRBD1 (6 bases). Trimming took off 5 bases at V and 6 bases at J, with 20 bases between the two ends. The germline V gene encodes CDR1 SGHVS and CDR2 FNYEAQ. The CDR3 runs to 15 residues. The CDR3 DNA is TGTGCCAGCAGCCTAGAACCGGGACATTGGAGCGAGCAGTACTTC. This gives the protein CASSLEPGHWSEQYF.

The V gene is TRBV2, the J gene TRBJ2-2, with 8 bases that match TRBD2. This CDR3 is built from 15 residues. Per the germline V gene, CDR1 is SNHLY and CDR2 is FYNNEI. Trimming removed 8 bases from V and 2 bases from J; junction bases left unmatched: 7. The CDR3 DNA is TGTGCCAGCGGCCGACTAGCGACTAACACCGGGGAGCTGTTTTTT. Translated, it gives CASGRLATNTGELFF.

The genes are TRBV5-1 and TRBJ2-5, with D tentatively TRBD2 (7 bases). Germline assignment: CDR1 SGHRS and CDR2 YFSETQ. This CDR3 has 15 amino acids. V lost 1 base and J lost 5, with 15 bases in between. CDR3 sequence (DNA): TGCGCCAGCAGCTTGAGTGGGGGGGGCCTTGAGACCCAGTACTTC. Protein product: CASSLSGGGLETQYF.

This chain connects TRBV28 to TRBJ1-1; possible D gene TRBD1, 5 bases. The germline V and J ends were trimmed by 6 bases and 1 base, with 12 bases remaining between them. Germline CDR1 reads MDHEN; CDR2 reads SYDVKM. The CDR3 runs to 14 residues. CDR3 loop: CASSRVRENTEAFF. The CDR3 region has the DNA TGTGCCAGCAGCAGGGTCAGGGAGAACACTGAAGCTTTCTTT.

This clone was counted a single time. Written as DNA, the CDR3 is TGTGCCAGCAGCACACCTCAGGGGTTAAAAACTGAAGCTTTCTTT. It translates to CASSTPQGLKTEAFF. The genes are TRBV7-9 and TRBJ1-1, with a tentative D call TRBD1 (6 bases). V lost 5 bases to trimming and J lost 5 bases, with 18 bases between them. CDR3 length equals 15 residues. Germline lookup yields CDR1 SEHNR and CDR2 FQNEAQ (reference sequence).

The V and J genes are TRBV5-4 and TRBJ2-1; D perhaps matches TRBD1 (7 bases). The germline V and J ends were trimmed by 3 bases and 5 bases, with 18 bases remaining between them. Looked up from germline, CDR1 is SGHNT and CDR2 is YYREEE (reference sequence). This CDR3 is built from 16 residues. CDR3 protein: CASSWGVGGGDNEQFF. For the CDR3, the DNA is TGTGCCAGCAGCTGGGGGGTCGGAGGGGGCGACAATGAGCAGTTCTTC.

The chain recombines TRBV19 with TRBJ1-5; D possibly corresponds to TRBD1 (6 bases). Germline CDR1 is LNHDA and CDR2 is SQIVND (reference sequence). The CDR3 covers 14 residues. Trimming cost V 9 bases and J 6 bases, with 18 bases left between them. The CDR3 protein is CASQRGAEGQPQHF. The DNA for the CDR3 is TGTGCCAGCCAACGGGGGGCGGAAGGTCAGCCCCAGCATTTT.

In this sample, this clone turned up once. The V call is TRBV7-3, the J call TRBJ1-1; TRBD1 matches at 12 bases. This CDR3 is 18 amino acids long. Germline CDR1 and CDR2: SGHTA and FQGTGA. Trimming at V came to 2 bases and at J to 3 bases, leaving 10 bases not matched to a gene. The CDR3 is CASSLRPGQGAADTEAFF. The CDR3 DNA reads TGTGCCAGCAGCTTACGGCCGGGACAGGGGGCGGCCGACACTGAAGCTTTCTTT.

The chain links TRBV5-6 to TRBJ1-5; D not certain. Germline CDR1 and CDR2: SGHDT and YYEEEE. This CDR3 has 12 residues. Trimming took 4 bases from V and 6 from J, leaving 8 bases between them. CDR3 protein: CASSVYSQPQHF. As DNA, the CDR3 is TGTGCCAGCAGCGTTTACAGTCAGCCCCAGCATTTT.

CDR3 DNA sequence: TGTGCCAGCACCGCCTACAGGGGGAGCAGCGCCAGAAATGGCTACACCTTC. It yields the protein CASTAYRGSSARNGYTF. The rearrangement links TRBV13 to TRBJ1-2, with TRBD1 matching 8 bases. Germline V gives CDR1 PRHDT, CDR2 FYEKMQ (reference sequence). The CDR3 loop spans 17 amino acids. V lost 7 bases and J lost 6; bases outside the gene matches: 19.

V and J are TRBV7-2 and TRBJ1-2; D call uncertain. With 5 bases removed from V and 6 bases from J, the gap between germline ends came to 13 bases. Germline values: CDR1 SGHTA, CDR2 FQGNSA. This CDR3 is 13 amino acids long. Written as DNA, the CDR3 is TGTGCCAGCAGCCCTTCTACCGGAGATGGCTACACCTTC. It specifies CASSPSTGDGYTF.

This chain connects TRBV7-8 to TRBJ2-2, with TRBD2 matching over 9 bases. The CDR3 loop spans 16 amino acids. Germline V gene lookup returns CDR1 SGHVS and CDR2 FQNEAQ. The J segment lost 4 bases and the V segment lost 5 bases, leaving 8 bases of the junction unmatched. CDR3 sequence (DNA): TGTGCCAGCAGCCCTCTGGCGGGGGGGCCCACCGGGGAGCTGTTTTTT. Residues: CASSPLAGGPTGELFF.

The chain carries TRBV5-1 and TRBJ2-3, with TRBD2 matching 9 bases. The V gene's germline CDR1 is SGHRS and CDR2 YFSETQ. The CDR3 totals 13 residues. After removal of 7 bases from V and 4 bases from J, the junction contained 4 bases not matched to a gene. The CDR3 here is CASRRGGPDTQYF. The CDR3 coding sequence is TGCGCCAGCCGGCGGGGGGGCCCAGATACGCAGTATTTT.

The chain joins TRBV4-1 to TRBJ2-3; 12 nucleotides line up with TRBD2. CDR1 MGHRA and CDR2 YSYEKL come from the germline V gene. V was pared by 1 base and J by 3 bases, with 8 bases of the junction left unmatched. There are 18 residues in the CDR3. CDR3 coding DNA: TGCGCCAGCAGCCAAGCGAGCCCTAGCGGGAGGGCGACAGATACGCAGTATTTT. Translating gives CASSQASPSGRATDTQYF.

The rearrangement uses TRBV5-1 and TRBJ2-7, with D tentatively TRBD2 (6 bases). The germline V gene has CDR1 SGHRS and CDR2 YFSETQ. The V and J ends lost 0 bases and 6 bases respectively, with 16 bases between them. The CDR3 totals 15 residues. As DNA, the CDR3 is TGCGCCAGCAGCTTGGAGTTCTCCTTGGGGGGCGAGCAGTACTTC. Amino acid sequence: CASSLEFSLGGEQYF.

The chain combines TRBV9 with TRBJ2-3; possibly TRBD2 for D (5 bases). The V gene lost 0 bases and the J gene lost 1 base, with 9 bases spanning the gap. Germline V CDR1 and CDR2: SGDLS, YYNGEE. The length of the CDR3 is 15 residues. For the CDR3, the DNA is TGTGCCAGCAGCGTAGGGCTAGCTCGCACAGATACGCAGTATTTT. This codes for CASSVGLARTDTQYF.

In its sample, this clone was seen a few times. The chain uses TRBV19 and TRBJ1-4; 7 bases align to TRBD1. The CDR3 covers 14 residues. J was trimmed by 10 bases and V by 3 bases; bases with no gene match: 8. Germline V gene data show CDR1 as LNHDA and CDR2 as SQIVND (reference sequence). The CDR3 is CASSMGQYRGKLFF. The CDR3, as DNA: TGTGCCAGTAGTATGGGACAGTACCGAGGAAAACTGTTTTTT.

V gene TRBV2 combines with J gene TRBJ2-3; 11 nucleotides match TRBD2. The germline CDR1 and CDR2 sequences are SNHLY and FYNNEI. V lost 6 bases to trimming and J lost 4 bases; unmatched junction nucleotides: 6. The CDR3 extends over 15 amino acids. The CDR3 sequence: CASRGRSGRADTQYF. Here the CDR3 DNA reads TGTGCCAGCAGGGGTCGTAGCGGGAGGGCAGATACGCAGTATTTT.

The chain employs TRBV6-5 and TRBJ2-7, with D maybe TRBD2 (6 bases). The CDR3 sequence is 15 residues long. Germline V gives CDR1 MNHEY, CDR2 SVGAGI. The ends were cut back, 2 bases at V and 2 bases at J, with 13 bases in the middle. The CDR3: CASSYQAGRPYEQYF. The CDR3 DNA reads TGTGCCAGCAGTTACCAAGCGGGCAGACCCTACGAGCAGTACTTC.

The chain uses TRBV5-1 and TRBJ2-3; 9 nucleotides agree with TRBD1. The CDR3 is 15 amino acids. J lost 6 bases, V lost 4 bases, and 9 bases had no gene match. The germline V gene has CDR1 SGHRS and CDR2 YFSETQ. CDR3 residues: CASSAGTGKRDTQYF. In DNA form, the CDR3 reads TGCGCCAGCAGCGCCGGGACAGGGAAGAGGGATACGCAGTATTTT.

V gene TRBV5-1 combines with J gene TRBJ1-5; 7 nucleotides align to TRBD1. V shed 4 bases, J shed 5 bases, and the junction held 9 bases outside the gene matches. Germline loops: CDR1 SGHRS, CDR2 YFSETQ. The CDR3 totals 15 residues. Written as DNA, the CDR3 is TGCGCCAGCAGCCCAGGGGGGTTCGCGGATCAGCCCCAGCATTTT. This translates into CASSPGGFADQPQHF. Supplemented by reference TRBV5-1 and TRBJ1-5, the full variable domain reads KAGVTQTPRYLIKTRGQQVTLSCSPISGHRSVSWYQQTPGQGLQFLFEYFSETQRNKGNFPGRFSGRQFSNSRSEMNVSTLELGDSALYLCASSPGGFADQPQHFGDGTRLSIL.

This sequence joins TRBV13 and TRBJ1-5; D uncertain. Germline CDR1 PRHDT, CDR2 FYEKMQ (reference sequence). The CDR3 contains 14 residues. Trimming cost V 2 bases and J 2 bases, with 7 bases left between them. CDR3 coding DNA: TGTGCCAGCAGCTTATCCGAGGGCAATCAGCCCCAGCATTTT. This translates into CASSLSEGNQPQHF.

This chain uses TRBV5-4 with TRBJ2-3; TRBD1 matches 12 bases. The germline V gene has CDR1 SGHNT and CDR2 YYREEE (reference sequence). Trimming removed 4 bases from V and 4 bases from J; junction bases left unmatched: 7. The CDR3 covers 16 residues. In DNA, the CDR3 is TGTGCCAGCAGCGGGACAGGGGGCGGTTGGGCAGATACGCAGTATTTT. As protein: CASSGTGGGWADTQYF.

This clone showed up just once. The chain's CDR3 is CASSFSGLDTEAFF. The DNA for the CDR3 is TGTGCCAGCAGCTTCTCAGGGTTGGACACTGAAGCTTTCTTT. The genes are TRBV7-6 and TRBJ1-1, with a tentative D call TRBD1 (5 bases). Germline V lookup: CDR1 SGHVS, CDR2 FNYEAQ. This CDR3 has 14 residues. V dropped 3 bases and J dropped 3 bases, with 11 bases sitting between them. Looking up the rest from reference TRBV7-6 and TRBJ1-1 gives the full variable domain: GAGVSQSPRYKVTKRGQDVALRCDPISGHVSLYWYRQALGQGPEFLTYFNYEAQQDKSGLPNDRFSAERPEGSISTLTIQRTEQRDSAMYRCASSFSGLDTEAFFGQGTRLTVV.